Presented here are 32 T cell receptor beta chains from one specimen sequenced in a study of blood T cell repertoires in COVID-19. Using immunoSEQ multiplex PCR, the repertoire was profiled, and TCRdb retains in-frame clones only, with some absent. The sample gives roughly 250,000 clones, 86% of which show up once; roughly 3.5% is in the top ten. The material sequenced was PBMCs or T cells enriched from blood (not recorded which). These receptors came from a woman aged 40 to 50 with acute COVID-19.

The chain links TRBV7-6 to TRBJ1-1, with TRBD1 as a possible D gene (5 bases). V dropped 5 bases and J dropped 7 bases, with 20 bases sitting between them. Germline V gene data show CDR1 as SGHVS and CDR2 as FNYEAQ. The CDR3 runs 15 residues. The CDR3 reads CASSRSQGPGVEAFF. CDR3 DNA: TGTGCCAGCAGCAGAAGTCAGGGACCGGGGGTTGAAGCTTTCTTT.

The chain uses TRBV5-1 and TRBJ1-4, with a weak D call TRBD1 (5 bases). The V end was cut by 2 bases, the J end by 7 bases, with 15 bases between. The CDR3 contains 15 residues. CDR1 and CDR2 (germline): SGHRS, YFSETQ. Here the CDR3 DNA reads TGCGCCAGCAGCTTAAGACCCGGCGGGGCTGAAAAACTGTTTTTT. As protein: CASSLRPGGAEKLFF.

This clone was seen only once. The chain joins TRBV18 to TRBJ2-3; D unclear. The CDR3 runs to 12 residues. Trimming took off 2 bases at V and 9 bases at J, with 9 bases between the two ends. Germline-derived CDR1 and CDR2 are KGHSH and LQKENI. The CDR3 protein is CASSPAIRTQYF. CDR3 nucleotide sequence: TGTGCCAGCTCACCAGCCATACGGACGCAGTATTTT.

This chain joins TRBV7-9 and TRBJ2-2; D remains ambiguous. V lost 1 base and J 11 bases, leaving 17 bases between the germline ends. The germline V gene has CDR1 SEHNR and CDR2 FQNEAQ (reference sequence). The CDR3 has 15 residues. This chain's CDR3 is CASSLDVMRSFELFF. The DNA for the CDR3 is TGTGCCAGCAGCTTAGACGTGATGCGTTCTTTTGAGCTGTTTTTT.

This chain uses TRBV5-6 with TRBJ2-7, with 8 bases aligning to TRBD1. The CDR3 sequence is 16 residues long. The V and J ends lost 3 bases and 4 bases, in that order; junction bases with no gene match: 12. Germline V gene lookup returns CDR1 SGHDT and CDR2 YYEEEE. CDR3 loop: CASSSRQGNSIYEQYF. The DNA for the CDR3 is TGTGCCAGCAGCTCCCGACAGGGGAACTCCATATACGAGCAGTACTTC.

The V gene is TRBV2, the J gene TRBJ1-4, with no clear D. CDR1 is SNHLY, CDR2 FYNNEI, per germline. The CDR3 totals 16 residues. V lost 9 bases, J lost 5 bases, and 22 bases lay in between. The CDR3 loop is CASRRRREPGNEKLFF. CDR3 sequence (DNA): TGTGCCAGTCGCCGGCGCCGGGAGCCCGGCAATGAAAAACTGTTTTTT.

The V and J genes are TRBV5-5 and TRBJ2-1; tentatively, D is TRBD1 (6 bases). Germline V gene lookup returns CDR1 SGHKS and CDR2 YYEKEE (reference sequence). CDR3 size: 14 residues. V was trimmed by 0 bases and J by 7 bases, leaving 11 bases between them. The CDR3 bases are TGTGCCAGCAGCTTGGGGCAGGGGTTGAATGAGCAGTTCTTC. Residues: CASSLGQGLNEQFF.

This clone was detected only a few times. The chain's CDR3 is CAGSGTGGSQPQHF. For the CDR3, the DNA is TGTGCCGGTTCCGGGACAGGGGGCAGTCAGCCCCAGCATTTT. This rearrangement joins TRBV19 to TRBJ1-5, with 12 bases aligning to TRBD1. The CDR3 is made up of 14 amino acids. Germline CDR1 reads LNHDA; CDR2 reads SQIVND (reference sequence). Unmatched junction bases numbered 8, after V lost 11 bases and J lost 6 bases.

The rearrangement links TRBV11-1 to TRBJ2-1; TRBD1 matches 7 bases. V lost 7 bases to trimming and J lost 3 bases; unmatched junction nucleotides: 12. The CDR3 is 16 amino acids. CDR1 and CDR2 from the germline V gene are SGHAT and FQDESV (reference sequence). CDR3 in amino acids: CASNPRTGQNYNEQFF. CDR3 in DNA: TGTGCCAGCAACCCCCGGACAGGCCAAAACTACAATGAGCAGTTCTTC.

The chain combines TRBV7-3 with TRBJ2-3, with a weak D call TRBD1 (6 bases). V dropped 3 bases and J dropped 1 base, with 20 bases sitting between them. CDR3 length: 18 residues. CDR1 SGHTA and CDR2 FQGTGA come from the germline V gene. The CDR3 protein is CASSFRSTGAGGTDTQYF. For the CDR3, the DNA is TGTGCCAGCAGCTTCAGATCTACGGGTGCAGGGGGCACAGATACGCAGTATTTT.

The chain combines TRBV25-1 with TRBJ1-1; D unclear. The CDR3 consists of 13 residues. Trimming took off 4 bases at V and 0 bases at J, with 6 bases between the two ends. CDR1 and CDR2 (germline): MGHDK, SYGVNS. CDR3 amino acids: CASSAGLNTEAFF. CDR3 DNA: TGTGCCAGCAGTGCGGGGTTGAACACTGAAGCTTTCTTT. The whole variable domain, remainder taken from reference TRBV25-1 and TRBJ1-1, is EADIYQTPRYLVIGTGKKITLECSQTMGHDKMYWYQQDPGMELHLIHYSYGVNSTEKGDLSSESTVSRIRTEHFPLTLESARPSHTSQYLCASSAGLNTEAFFGQGTRLTVV.

The chain is built from TRBV3-1 (or the pseudogene TRBV3-2) and TRBJ2-7, with unresolved D. CDR3 length: 12 residues. Trimming left V 2 bases short and J 6 bases short, with 8 bases between. CDR1 is LGHDT and CDR2 is YNNKEL in the germline V gene (reference sequence). The chain's CDR3 is CASSQTVREQYF. CDR3 bases: TGTGCCAGCAGCCAAACAGTGCGCGAGCAGTACTTC.

The chain joins TRBV6-2 or TRBV6-3 to TRBJ1-5; 10 bases fit TRBD1. CDR1 is MNHEY, CDR2 SVGEGT, per germline. V dropped 6 bases and J dropped 1; count of bases not matched to a gene: 12. There are 18 residues in the CDR3. CDR3 bases: TGTGCCAGCAGCCACTGGGGACAGGGGATCGTGAGCAATCAGCCCCAGCATTTT. Translated: CASSHWGQGIVSNQPQHF.

The chain joins TRBV10-1 to TRBJ2-7, with TRBD1 as a possible D gene (6 bases). Deletions cut 4 bases from V and 0 bases from J, with 7 bases between. The CDR3 covers 13 residues. CDR1 is WNHNN, CDR2 SYGVQD, per germline (reference sequence). DNA of the CDR3: TGCGCCAGCAGTGGAGGGGGCTCCTACGAGCAGTACTTC. Translated, it gives CASSGGGSYEQYF.

The chain employs TRBV12-5 and TRBJ2-1; 14 nucleotides agree with TRBD2. This CDR3 spans 14 amino acids. V dropped 6 bases and J dropped 10; count of bases not matched to a gene: 5. Germline lookup yields CDR1 LGHNT and CDR2 FRNRAP. CDR3 DNA: TGTGCTAGTGGGGGGACTAGCGGGAGTTCGGAGCAGTTCTTC. Protein sequence: CASGGTSGSSEQFF.

This clone is a singleton in its sample. The chain uses TRBV3-1 (or the pseudogene TRBV3-2) and TRBJ1-6, with D uncertain. Germline V gene lookup returns CDR1 LGHDT and CDR2 YNNKEL (reference sequence). V gave up 1 base and J gave up 8 bases, with 9 bases separating them. The CDR3 runs 14 residues. The CDR3 spells CASSQVVAHSPLHF. In DNA form, the CDR3 reads TGTGCCAGCAGCCAAGTAGTAGCACATTCACCCCTCCACTTT.

This chain links TRBV27 with TRBJ2-2, with D possibly matching TRBD2 (5 bases). CDR1 is MNHEY, CDR2 SMNVEV, per germline (reference sequence). Trimming removed 5 bases from V and 6 bases from J, with 10 bases in between. There are 13 residues in the CDR3. The CDR3 region has the DNA TGTGCCAGCAGTCAAGGACTGGCCGGGGAGCTGTTTTTT. Its protein is CASSQGLAGELFF.

CDR3 coding DNA: TGTGCCAGCAGTGACGGGCGCTCAGATACGCAGTATTTT. Amino acid sequence: CASSDGRSDTQYF. This chain uses TRBV6-4 with TRBJ2-3; D not certain. Per the germline V gene, CDR1 is MRHNA and CDR2 is SNTAGT. V lost 2 bases to trimming and J lost 4 bases, with 7 bases between them. This CDR3 is 13 amino acids long.

This rearrangement joins TRBV21-1 to TRBJ2-7; no check of the table's D call, TRBD2, against the DNA was made. TRBV21-1 is designated a pseudogene. The CDR3 extends over 14 amino acids. CDR3 loop: CASSKWRGAYEQYF. CDR3 DNA: TGTGCCAGCAGCAAATGGCGGGGCGCCTACGAGCAGTACTTC.

V usage is TRBV6-5 and J usage is TRBJ1-3; TRBD1 might be the D (6 bases). The germline gives CDR1 MNHEY, CDR2 SVGAGI. The ends were cut back, 3 bases at V and 0 bases at J, with 12 bases in the middle. CDR3 size: 16 residues. DNA for the CDR3: TGTGCCAGCAGTTATGGGGGCCTTAGCTCTGGAAACACCATATATTTT. Protein sequence: CASSYGGLSSGNTIYF.

The chain carries TRBV29-1 and TRBJ1-4; D gene unclear. This CDR3 region has 14 residues. Germline V gives CDR1 SQVTM, CDR2 ANQGSEA. The germline V and J ends were trimmed by 0 bases and 0 bases, with 5 bases remaining between them. CDR3 sequence reads: CSVEDPSTNEKLFF. CDR3 DNA: TGCAGCGTTGAAGACCCCTCAACTAATGAAAAACTGTTTTTT.

V usage is TRBV24-1 and J usage is TRBJ2-7; D gene unclear. CDR3 length: 13 amino acids. With 4 bases removed from V and 2 bases from J, the gap between germline ends came to 8 bases. Germline-derived CDR1 and CDR2 are KGHDR and SFDVKD. The CDR3 loop reads CATSERSTYEQYF. The CDR3 DNA is TGTGCCACCAGTGAGCGATCGACCTACGAGCAGTACTTC.

The chain links TRBV9 to TRBJ2-3; 10 bases line up with TRBD1. The CDR3 sequence is 15 residues long. After removal of 6 bases from V and 0 bases from J, the junction contained 4 bases not matched to a gene. Germline V gene data show CDR1 as SGDLS and CDR2 as YYNGEE. CDR3 loop: CASTRQGASTDTQYF. The CDR3 bases are TGTGCCAGCACCCGACAGGGGGCTAGCACAGATACGCAGTATTTT.

This clone was observed a few times. This chain uses TRBV6-1 with TRBJ2-2; the match to TRBD2 covers 10 bases. V dropped 2 bases and J dropped 3; count of bases not matched to a gene: 0. This CDR3 is built from 15 residues. Germline V CDR1 and CDR2: MNHNS, SASEGT. As DNA, the CDR3 is TGTGCCAGCAGTGAACTAGCGGGAGACACCGGGGAGCTGTTTTTT. It translates to CASSELAGDTGELFF.

V is TRBV7-6 and J is TRBJ2-7; 14 bases are a match to TRBD2. This CDR3 region has 21 residues. From germline, CDR1 is SGHVS and CDR2 FNYEAQ. Germline trimming cut 5 bases from V and 0 bases from J; bases unmatched to any gene: 18. Here the CDR3 DNA reads TGTGCCAGCAGCCTAGGCTCCGGGACTAGCGGGAGAAATACCATCTCCTACGAGCAGTACTTC. Translated, it gives CASSLGSGTSGRNTISYEQYF. Full variable domain (missing parts from reference TRBV7-6 and TRBJ2-7): GAGVSQSPRYKVTKRGQDVALRCDPISGHVSLYWYRQALGQGPEFLTYFNYEAQQDKSGLPNDRFSAERPEGSISTLTIQRTEQRDSAMYRCASSLGSGTSGRNTISYEQYFGPGTRLTVT.

The rearrangement joins TRBV16 to TRBJ2-6, with D perhaps TRBD1 (6 bases). The CDR3 length is 15 residues. Trimming removed 6 bases at V and 2 bases at J, with 11 bases between. Germline lookup yields CDR1 KGHSY and CDR2 FQNENV. The CDR3 sequence is CASSPDRAGANVLTF. In DNA form, the CDR3 reads TGTGCCAGCAGTCCGGACAGAGCTGGGGCCAACGTCCTGACTTTC.

Notes on this clone: At one boundary the junction diverges from the germline segment, which might be a read error. This CDR3 is CASSLGGLAGETQYF. The DNA for the CDR3 is TGTGCTAGCAGCTTAGGGGGACTAGCGGGAGAGACCCAGTACTTC. The chain has TRBV7-7 and TRBJ2-5, with TRBD2 matching over 12 bases. Germline CDR1 is SSHAT and CDR2 is FNYEAQ (reference sequence). This CDR3 is 15 amino acids long.

This clone was counted a single time. V and J are TRBV5-4 and TRBJ1-2, with TRBD1 as a possible D gene (6 bases). The length of the CDR3 is 12 residues. Trimming removed 4 bases from V and 7 bases from J, with 11 bases in between. CDR1 is SGHNT and CDR2 is YYREEE in the germline V gene (reference sequence). The CDR3 region is CASSPGTFGYTF. For the CDR3, the DNA is TGTGCCAGCAGCCCGGGGACATTTGGCTACACCTTC. Filled out from reference TRBV5-4 and TRBJ1-2, the complete variable domain reads ETGVTQSPTHLIKTRGQQVTLRCSSQSGHNTVSWYQQALGQGPQFIFQYYREEENGRGNFPPRFSGLQFPNYSSELNVNALELDDSALYLCASSPGTFGYTFGSGTRLTVV.

The chain links TRBV19 to TRBJ2-3, with 10 bases identical to TRBD2. V lost 3 bases and J lost 3; bases outside the gene matches: 9. Germline V lookup: CDR1 LNHDA, CDR2 SQIVND (reference sequence). CDR3 length equals 17 residues. This CDR3 reads CASSILGDSGRTDTQYF. The CDR3, as DNA: TGTGCCAGTAGTATTCTGGGGGATAGCGGGAGGACAGATACGCAGTATTTT.

Written as DNA, the CDR3 is TGCGCCAGCAGCCAAGATCCGACAGGGATTCAGCCCCAGCATTTT. Protein product: CASSQDPTGIQPQHF. The chain couples TRBV4-1 to TRBJ1-5; 7 nucleotides align to TRBD1. CDR3 length equals 15 residues. V lost 0 bases to trimming and J lost 6 bases; unmatched junction nucleotides: 5. CDR1 MGHRA and CDR2 YSYEKL come from the germline V gene.

The J gene is TRBJ2-3, the V gene TRBV12-3 or TRBV12-4, with D maybe TRBD1 (5 bases). This CDR3 is 13 amino acids long. The V end lost 5 bases, the J end lost 8 bases, and 14 bases lay between the germline ends. The CDR3 sequence: CASSQTGEGTQYF. The DNA for the CDR3 is TGTGCCAGCAGTCAAACAGGTGAAGGTACGCAGTATTTT.

The chain links TRBV19 to TRBJ1-1; possibly TRBD1 for D (5 bases). This CDR3 has 13 amino acids. The germline gives CDR1 LNHDA, CDR2 SQIVND (reference sequence). The V end lost 3 bases, the J end lost 4 bases, and 9 bases lay between the germline ends. CDR3 residues: CASSIWGSTEAFF. The CDR3 DNA follows: TGTGCCAGTAGTATTTGGGGCTCCACTGAAGCTTTCTTT. The full variable domain, rest sourced from reference TRBV19 and TRBJ1-1, is DGGITQSPKYLFRKEGQNVTLSCEQNLNHDAMYWYRQDPGQGLRLIYYSQIVNDFQKGDIAEGYSVSREKKESFPLTVTSAQKNPTAFYLCASSIWGSTEAFFGQGTRLTVV.